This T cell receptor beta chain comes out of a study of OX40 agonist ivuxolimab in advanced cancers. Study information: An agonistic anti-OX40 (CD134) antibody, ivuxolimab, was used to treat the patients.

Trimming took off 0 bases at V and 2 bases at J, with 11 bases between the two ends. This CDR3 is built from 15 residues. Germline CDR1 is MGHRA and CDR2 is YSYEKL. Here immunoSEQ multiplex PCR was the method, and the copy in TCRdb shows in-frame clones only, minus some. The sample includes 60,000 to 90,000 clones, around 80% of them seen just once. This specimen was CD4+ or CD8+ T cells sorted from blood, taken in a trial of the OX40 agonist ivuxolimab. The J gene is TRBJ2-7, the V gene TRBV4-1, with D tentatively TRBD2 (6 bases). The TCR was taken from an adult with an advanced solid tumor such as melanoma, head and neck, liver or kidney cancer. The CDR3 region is CASSQDGGVPYEQYF. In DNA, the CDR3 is TGCGCCAGCAGCCAAGATGGCGGGGTGCCCTACGAGCAGTACTTC.